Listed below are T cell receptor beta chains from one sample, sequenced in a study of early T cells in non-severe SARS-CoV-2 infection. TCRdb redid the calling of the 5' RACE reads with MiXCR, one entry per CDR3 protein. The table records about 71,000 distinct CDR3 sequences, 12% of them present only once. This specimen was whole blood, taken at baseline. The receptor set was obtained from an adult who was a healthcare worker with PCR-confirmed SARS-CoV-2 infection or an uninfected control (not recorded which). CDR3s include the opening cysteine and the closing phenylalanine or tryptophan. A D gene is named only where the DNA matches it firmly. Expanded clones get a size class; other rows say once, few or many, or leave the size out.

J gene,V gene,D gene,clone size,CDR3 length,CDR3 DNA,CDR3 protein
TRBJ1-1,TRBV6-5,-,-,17,TGTGCCAGCAGCCCTTTTACGGGTGGGGGTCTCAACACTGAAGCTTTCTTT,CASSPFTGGGLNTEAFF
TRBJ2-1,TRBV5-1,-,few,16,TGCGCCAGCAGCTTGGTCGGCAGGGGATCCCTCGGCGAGCAGTTCTTC,CASSLVGRGSLGEQFF
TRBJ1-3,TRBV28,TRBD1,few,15,TGTGCCAGCAGTTTCGCAGGGGGCTTTGGAAACACCATATATTTT,CASSFAGGFGNTIYF
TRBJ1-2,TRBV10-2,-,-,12,TGCGCCAGCAGTGAAGCGAACAATGGCTACACCTTC,CASSEANNGYTF
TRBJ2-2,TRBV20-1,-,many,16,TGCAGTGCTAGAGATCGCTTGGGGGCCAACACCGGGGAGCTGTTTTTT,CSARDRLGANTGELFF
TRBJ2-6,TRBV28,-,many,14,TGTGCCAGCAGTCCGGTCTCTGGGGCCAACGTCCTGACTTTC,CASSPVSGANVLTF
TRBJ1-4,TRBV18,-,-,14,TGTGCCAGCTCACCTGGGACGGTTATGGAAAAACTGTTTTTT,CASSPGTVMEKLFF
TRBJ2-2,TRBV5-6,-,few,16,TGTGCCAGCAGCTTGGTCCGGGGAGCGAACACCGGGGAGCTGTTTTTT,CASSLVRGANTGELFF
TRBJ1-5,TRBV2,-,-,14,TGTGCCAGCAGTGACGGCCAGGGCAATCAGCCCCAGCATTTT,CASSDGQGNQPQHF
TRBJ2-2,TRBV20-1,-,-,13,TGCAGTGCTACAGCGTCGAACACCGGGGAGCTGTTTTTT,CSATASNTGELFF
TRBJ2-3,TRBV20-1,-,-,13,TGCAGTGCTAGCGGGGGACCCACAGATACGCAGTATTTT,CSASGGPTDTQYF
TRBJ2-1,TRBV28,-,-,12,TGTGCCAGCAGGGTACAGGCGGGTGAGCAGTTCTTC,CASRVQAGEQFF
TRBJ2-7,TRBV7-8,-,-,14,TGTGCCAGCAGCCTGACCGCGGGGACCTACGAGCAGTACTTC,CASSLTAGTYEQYF
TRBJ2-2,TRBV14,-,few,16,TGTGCCAGCAGCCAAGAAAGGGCGATCGGCACCGGGGAGCTGTTTTTT,CASSQERAIGTGELFF
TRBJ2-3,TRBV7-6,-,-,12,TGTGCCAGCGGGGGGAGCACAGATACGCAGTATTTT,CASGGSTDTQYF
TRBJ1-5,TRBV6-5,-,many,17,TGTGCCAGCAGTTACCGGACCCCGGGGCAGGGAGGACAGCCCCAGCATTTT,CASSYRTPGQGGQPQHF
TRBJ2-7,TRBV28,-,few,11,TGTGCCAGCAGTTTAAACGGGGTTGAGTACTTC,CASSLNGVEYF
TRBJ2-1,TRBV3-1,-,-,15,TGTGCCAGCAGCCAAGGGGGGCAATCCTACAATGAGCAGTTCTTC,CASSQGGQSYNEQFF
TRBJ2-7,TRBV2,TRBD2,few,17,TGTGCCAGCACACACGACCCAAGCGGGGGGGCTCCCTACGAGCAGTACTTC,CASTHDPSGGAPYEQYF
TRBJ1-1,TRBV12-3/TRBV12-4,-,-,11,TGTGCCAGCAGTTTACGTGTTGAAGCTTTCTTT,CASSLRVEAFF
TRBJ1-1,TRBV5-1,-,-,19,TGCGCCAGCAGCCGGTTAGGCTCCGGGACGTCGGCCCAACACTCTGAAGCTTTCTTT,CASSRLGSGTSAQHSEAFF
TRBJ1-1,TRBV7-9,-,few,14,TGTGCCAGCAGCTTAGGCGCGGGGAACACTGAAGCTTTCTTT,CASSLGAGNTEAFF
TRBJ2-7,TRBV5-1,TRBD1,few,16,TGCGCCAGCAGCTCTCGGACAGGGGGTATATTCTACGAGCAGTACTTC,CASSSRTGGIFYEQYF
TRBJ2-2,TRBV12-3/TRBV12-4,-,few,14,TGTGCCAGCACCCTGACAGTCAACACCGGGGAGCTGTTTTTT,CASTLTVNTGELFF
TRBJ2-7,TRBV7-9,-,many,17,TGTGCCAGCAGCTCCCTCTCCTCAAGGGAGAGCTCCTACGAGCAGTACTTC,CASSSLSSRESSYEQYF
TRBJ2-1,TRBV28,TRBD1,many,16,TGTGCCAGCAGTTTAGACAGGGGTAGCTCCTACAATGAGCAGTTCTTC,CASSLDRGSSYNEQFF
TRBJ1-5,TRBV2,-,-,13,TGTGCCAGCAGTGAAGGGGCTATCAGGCCCCAGCATTTT,CASSEGAIRPQHF
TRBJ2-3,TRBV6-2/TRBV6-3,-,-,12,TGTGCCAGCAGTCCAGGGGGGGGTACGCAGTATTTT,CASSPGGGTQYF
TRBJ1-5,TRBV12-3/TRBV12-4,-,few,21,TGTGCCAGCAGTCCTCGAGGGACCCCGGGACTCCTAGCTGGGAGCAATCAGCCCCAGCATTTT,CASSPRGTPGLLAGSNQPQHF
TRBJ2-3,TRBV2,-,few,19,TGTGCCAGCAGTTTCCAATTCCCCTTCCAAGATAGAGGCACAGATACGCAGTATTTT,CASSFQFPFQDRGTDTQYF
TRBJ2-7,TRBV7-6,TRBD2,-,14,TGTGCCAGCAGCTCCGGGACTAGCGGGGGGGAGCAGTACTTC,CASSSGTSGGEQYF
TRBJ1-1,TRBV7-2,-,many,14,TGTGCCAGCAGCTTAGTGGTCCCCAACACTGAAGCTTTCTTT,CASSLVVPNTEAFF
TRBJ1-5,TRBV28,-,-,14,TGTGCCAGCAGTTTTGGACTGGCCTTCAAGCCCCAGCATTTT,CASSFGLAFKPQHF
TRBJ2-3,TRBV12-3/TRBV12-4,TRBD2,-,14,TGTGCCAGCAGCGGGGGGGGGATCACAGATACGCAGTATTTT,CASSGGGITDTQYF
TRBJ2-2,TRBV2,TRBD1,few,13,TGTGCCAGCGGGGACAGGGTCACCGGGGAGCTGTTTTTT,CASGDRVTGELFF
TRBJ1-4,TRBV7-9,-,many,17,TGTGCCAGCAGCTTCCCCTCAAGGGGAATCGCGAATGAAAAACTGTTTTTT,CASSFPSRGIANEKLFF
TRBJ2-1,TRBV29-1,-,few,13,TGCAGCGCGTGGGCTCGAGCCTACAATGAGCAGTTCTTC,CSAWARAYNEQFF
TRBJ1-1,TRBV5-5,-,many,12,TGTGCCAGCACCCTTTCCTACACTGAAGCTTTCTTT,CASTLSYTEAFF
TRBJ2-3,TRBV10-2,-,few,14,TGCGCCAGCAGGCGTACAGGGAAGACAGATACGCAGTATTTT,CASRRTGKTDTQYF
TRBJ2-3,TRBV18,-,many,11,TGTGCCAGCTCATCGGTAGATACGCAGTATTTT,CASSSVDTQYF
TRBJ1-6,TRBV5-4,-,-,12,TGTGCCAGCAGCTTGGCCGGGACACCCCTCCACTTT,CASSLAGTPLHF
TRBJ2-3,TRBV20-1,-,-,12,TGCAGTGCTAGTGGCGGTCCAGATACGCAGTATTTT,CSASGGPDTQYF
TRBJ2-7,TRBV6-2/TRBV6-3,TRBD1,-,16,TGTGCCAGCAGTTACCGGGTGACAGGGGTCGTCTACGAGCAGTACTTC,CASSYRVTGVVYEQYF
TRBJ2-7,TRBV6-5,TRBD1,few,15,TGTGCCAGCAGCCGACGACAGGGAGTAGCCGGGGAGCAGTACTTC,CASSRRQGVAGEQYF
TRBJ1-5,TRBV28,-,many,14,TGTGCCAGCAGACGGAGCTCTTTGGTTCAGCCCCAGCATTTT,CASRRSSLVQPQHF
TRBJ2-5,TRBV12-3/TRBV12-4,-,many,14,TGTGCCAGCAGTTTATATCAGGGTGGCGAGACCCAGTACTTC,CASSLYQGGETQYF
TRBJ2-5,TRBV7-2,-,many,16,TGTGCCAGCAGCTTATCGCCCCTTGGGGGCCAGCAGACCCAGTACTTC,CASSLSPLGGQQTQYF
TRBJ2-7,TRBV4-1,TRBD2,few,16,TGCGCCAGCAGCTTAAGGGTAGCGGGGGGACTCTACGAGCAGTACTTC,CASSLRVAGGLYEQYF
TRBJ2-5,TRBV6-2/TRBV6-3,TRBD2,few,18,TGTGCCAGCAGATCCCCGCCCGGCGGGGGGGACCACCAAGAGACCCAGTACTTC,CASRSPPGGGDHQETQYF
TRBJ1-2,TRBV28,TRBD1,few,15,TGTGCCAGCAGACCCCAGGGGGTCTCTAACTATGGCTACACCTTC,CASRPQGVSNYGYTF
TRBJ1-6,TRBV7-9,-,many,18,TGTGCCAGCAGCGTTAGGAGAGGAGATAGCTCCTATAATTCACCCCTCCACTTT,CASSVRRGDSSYNSPLHF
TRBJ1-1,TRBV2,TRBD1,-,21,TGTGCCAGCAGTGAATATCCTCTCCCTCCCGGGACAGGGGGTGTTGTCACTGAAGCTTTCTTT,CASSEYPLPPGTGGVVTEAFF